This T cell receptor beta chain was profiled in a study of blood T cell repertoires in COVID-19. In the study overall: The origin of the acute and convalescent COVID-19 samples was the United States, Italy and Spain. From T cells, B-cell-depleted T cells, or PBMCs came the material, which was cDNA or gDNA.

In the source study's methods: Estimation of nucleated cell counts relied on the amplification of reference gene primers. Method: immunoSEQ multiplex PCR; TCRdb's copy keeps in-frame clones and lacks some. V and J calls and clone size are those listed in that table; D and trimming were worked out from the DNA. Found here are 200,000 to 250,000 clones, approximately 90% of them singletons; the top ten hold about 1%. Individuals drawn from 20 to 25 US areas were about 18 to 89 years old. The germline gives CDR1 SGHDT, CDR2 YYEEEE. Deletions cut 4 bases from V and 4 bases from J, with 9 bases between. The CDR3 covers 13 residues.

This sequence originates from a man between 45 and 60 years old who had been exposed to COVID-19. The sequenced material came from PBMCs or T cells enriched from blood (not recorded which). The chain combines TRBV5-6 with TRBJ2-1; D not certain. CDR3 protein: CASSQALYNEQFF. DNA of the CDR3: TGTGCCAGCAGCCAGGCCTTGTACAATGAGCAGTTCTTC.